The 5 T cell receptor beta chains below come from one sample, sequenced in a study of human T cells and chemical hapten exposure. TCRdb re-called the RACE reads with MiXCR, one entry per CDR3 protein. Found here are around 380,000 distinct CDR3 sequences, approximately 5.1% of them singletons; the top ten hold approximately 2.1%. The time point: patch test 1, 2 weeks after DPC sensitization. Stated treatment: therapeutic diphenylcyclopropenone sensitization with weekly scalp DPC. This material consisted of whole blood, taken in connection with sensitization to the hapten diphenylcyclopropenone (DPC). These receptors were taken from a woman between 50 and 59 years old with alopecia areata. Some clones in this sample may be carry-over from other donors' samples.

The sample holds many counts of this clonotype. The chain has TRBV3-1 and TRBJ2-2, with 9 bases lining up with TRBD2. In germline, CDR1 is LGHDT, CDR2 YNNKEL (reference sequence). V dropped 5 bases and J dropped 6; count of bases not matched to a gene: 7. CDR3 length equals 15 residues. The CDR3 here is CASSFGTSRSGELFF. The CDR3 DNA is TGTGCCAGCAGCTTTGGGACTAGCCGGTCCGGGGAGCTGTTTTTT.

The table lists this clonotype with many counts. The chain is built from TRBV29-1 and TRBJ1-1; TRBD1 is a possible D gene (5 bases). Trimming cost V 5 bases and J 4 bases, with 11 bases left between them. The CDR3 totals 12 residues. Germline loops: CDR1 SQVTM, CDR2 ANQGSEA. The CDR3 is CSVTPRATEAFF. In DNA form, the CDR3 reads TGCAGCGTTACCCCCAGGGCCACTGAAGCTTTCTTT.

The chain employs TRBV28 and TRBJ2-7, with 7 bases fitting TRBD1. Germline CDR1 MDHEN, CDR2 SYDVKM. This CDR3 is built from 16 residues. J lost 1 base, V lost 4 bases, and 10 bases had no gene match. CDR3 nucleotides: TGTGCCAGCAGTTCCCCCCCGAGGACAGGTTCCTACGAGCAGTACTTC. Translating gives CASSSPPRTGSYEQYF. Looking up the rest from reference TRBV28 and TRBJ2-7 gives the full variable domain: DVKVTQSSRYLVKRTGEKVFLECVQDMDHENMFWYRQDPGLGLRLIYFSYDVKMKEKGDIPEGYSVSREKKERFSLILESASTNQTSMYLCASSSPPRTGSYEQYFGPGTRLTVT.

To note about this clonotype: This could be a read error, since a much larger clone is one nucleotide away. The V gene is TRBV27, the J gene TRBJ1-5, with 7 nucleotides matching TRBD1. The CDR3 is 15 residues long. Per the germline V gene, CDR1 is MNHEY and CDR2 is SMNVEV (reference sequence). The CDR3 loop is CASSPRQGSNQHQHF. In nucleotides, the CDR3 is TGTGCCAGCAGCCCCCGACAGGGTAGCAATCAGCACCAGCATTTT.

At least ten counts were recorded for this clonotype. The chain is built from TRBV5-1 and TRBJ1-6; D gene ambiguous. From germline, CDR1 is SGHRS and CDR2 YFSETQ. This CDR3 has 16 amino acids. Trimming stripped 0 bases from V and 4 bases from J, with 11 bases between. The CDR3 loop is CASSLAGSGYNSPLHF. The CDR3 DNA is TGCGCCAGCAGCTTGGCGGGGTCGGGGTATAATTCACCCCTCCACTTT. Full variable domain (outside the CDR3, taken from reference TRBV5-1 and TRBJ1-6): KAGVTQTPRYLIKTRGQQVTLSCSPISGHRSVSWYQQTPGQGLQFLFEYFSETQRNKGNFPGRFSGRQFSNSRSEMNVSTLELGDSALYLCASSLAGSGYNSPLHFGNGTRLTVT.